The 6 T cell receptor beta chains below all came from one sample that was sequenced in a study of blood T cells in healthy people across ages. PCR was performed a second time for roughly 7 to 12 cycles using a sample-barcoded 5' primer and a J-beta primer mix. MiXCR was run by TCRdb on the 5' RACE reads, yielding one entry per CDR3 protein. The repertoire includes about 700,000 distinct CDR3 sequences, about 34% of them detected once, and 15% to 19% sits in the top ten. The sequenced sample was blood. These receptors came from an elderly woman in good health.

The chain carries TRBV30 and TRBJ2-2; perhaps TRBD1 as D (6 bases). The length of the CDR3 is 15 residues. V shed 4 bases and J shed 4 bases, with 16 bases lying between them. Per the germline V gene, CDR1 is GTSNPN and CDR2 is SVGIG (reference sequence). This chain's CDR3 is CAWIKQGRSTGELFF. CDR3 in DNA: TGTGCCTGGATTAAACAGGGAAGGAGCACCGGGGAGCTGTTTTTT.

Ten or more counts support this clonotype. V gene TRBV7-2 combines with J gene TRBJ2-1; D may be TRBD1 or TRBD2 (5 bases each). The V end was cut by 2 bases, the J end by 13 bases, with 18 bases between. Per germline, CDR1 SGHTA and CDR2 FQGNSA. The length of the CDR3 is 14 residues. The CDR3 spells CASSLLLTTGGQFF. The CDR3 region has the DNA TGTGCCAGCAGCTTACTTCTCACCACAGGAGGTCAGTTCTTC.

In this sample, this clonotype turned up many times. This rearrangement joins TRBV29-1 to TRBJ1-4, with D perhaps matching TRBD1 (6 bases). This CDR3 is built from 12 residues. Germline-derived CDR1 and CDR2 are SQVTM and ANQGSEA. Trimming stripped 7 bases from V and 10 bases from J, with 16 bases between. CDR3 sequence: CSASDRNLKLFF. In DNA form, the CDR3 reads TGCAGCGCTTCGGACAGAAATTTAAAACTGTTTTTT.

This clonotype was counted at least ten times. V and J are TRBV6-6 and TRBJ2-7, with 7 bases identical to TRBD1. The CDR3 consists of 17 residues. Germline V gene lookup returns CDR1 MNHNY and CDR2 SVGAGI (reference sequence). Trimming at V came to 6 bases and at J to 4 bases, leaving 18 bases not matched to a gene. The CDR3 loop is CASSNTPPGQNLYEQYF. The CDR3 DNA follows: TGTGCCAGCAGCAACACCCCCCCGGGACAGAACCTATACGAGCAGTACTTC.

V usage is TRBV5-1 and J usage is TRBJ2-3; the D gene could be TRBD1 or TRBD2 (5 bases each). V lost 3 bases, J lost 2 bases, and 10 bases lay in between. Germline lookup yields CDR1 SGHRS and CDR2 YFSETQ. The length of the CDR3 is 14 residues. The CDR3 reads CASSSGTDTDTQYF. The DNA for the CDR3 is TGCGCCAGCAGCTCAGGGACCGACACAGATACGCAGTATTTT.

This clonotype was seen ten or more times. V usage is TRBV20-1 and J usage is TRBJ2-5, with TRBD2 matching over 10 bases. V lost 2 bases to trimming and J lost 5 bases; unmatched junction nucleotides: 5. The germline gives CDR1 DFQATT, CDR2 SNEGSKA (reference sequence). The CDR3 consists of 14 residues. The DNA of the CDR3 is TGCAGTGCTAGAAAACTAGCGGGGCATGAGACCCAGTACTTC. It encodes CSARKLAGHETQYF.